This T cell receptor (beta chain) was captured in a study of cytomegalovirus exposure and HLA in healthy donors. General study points: One cluster of highly shared sequence variants probably arose as a sequencing artifact.

CDR3 length: 15 amino acids. Germline lookup yields CDR1 LNHDA and CDR2 SQIVND (reference sequence). Trimming removed 2 bases from V and 4 bases from J; junction bases left unmatched: 8. About this clone itself: What it recognizes is unknown.

The PCR used 60 Vbeta and 13 Jbeta primers. Clones were sequenced by immunoSEQ multiplex PCR, and TCRdb holds only the in-frame ones, with some missing. The table includes under 200,000 clones, 65% to 85% detected once. This receptor was identified in a woman in her twenties or thirties in good health and CMV-seropositive. The sample consisted of PBMCs. The gene calls are TRBV19 and TRBJ2-7; 7 bases are shared with TRBD1. CDR3: CASSISGQYTYEQYF. In DNA, the CDR3 is TGTGCCAGTAGTATATCGGGACAGTACACGTACGAGCAGTACTTC.